This T cell receptor beta chain stems from a study of shared clonotypes between healthy human individuals. The junction had 2 bases not matched to a gene; V was cut back by 1 base and J by 2 bases. Per the germline V gene, CDR1 is LGHNT and CDR2 is FRNRAP. This CDR3 is built from 15 residues. This clone occurred a few times. TCRdb's copy holds only in-frame clones and misses some; the assay was immunoSEQ multiplex PCR. Altogether millions of clones are present, about 92% being singletons, with the ten largest covering roughly 0.14%. The V call is TRBV12-5, the J call TRBJ1-5; 7 nucleotides line up with TRBD1. The specimen sequenced was naive CD4+ T cells sorted from blood. Stated subset: CD45RA+ positively selected. This sequence originates from a man younger than 35 in good health. CDR3 in DNA: TGTGCTAGTGGTTTGGGACAGGGAGGCAATCAGCCCCAGCATTTT. This sequence encodes CASGLGQGGNQPQHF.